Listed here is a single TCR beta chain. Its antigen is still unknown. The germline V and J ends were trimmed by 7 bases and 3 bases, with 12 bases remaining between them. The CDR3 extends over 12 amino acids. Per germline, CDR1 SQVTM and CDR2 ANQGSEA. In the sorted-subset replicate PCRs, roughly 210 ng DNA, tens of thousands of T cell genomes, was used. Here immunoSEQ multiplex PCR was the method, and the copy in TCRdb shows in-frame clones only, minus some. Of 2,500,000 or so clones in the sample, approximately 93% were seen once. The record originates from a study of shared clonotypes between healthy human individuals. Study-level results: Generally, naive subsets (rather than memory subsets) showed larger estimated richness. Between a handful of donors, naive CD4 clonotypes were shared at a level of around 5.2%. Lower generation probabilities were found for non-shared clonotypes than for those shared by all four donors.

The clonotype originates from a man younger than 35 in good health. Some clones in this sample may be carry-over from other donors' samples. V is TRBV29-1 and J is TRBJ1-1; D might be TRBD1 (5 bases). Sequenced sample: naive CD4+ T cells from PBMCs. This sample's subset: CD45RA+ positively selected. CDR3 sequence (DNA): TGCAGCGCCGGAGGGGCGGACACTGAAGCTTTCTTT. Its translation is CSAGGADTEAFF.